This section outlines one T cell receptor (beta chain) sequence together with its context. This CDR3 is built from 14 residues. Trimming left V 3 bases short and J 0 bases short, with 8 bases between. Germline CDR1 SGHVS, CDR2 FQNEAQ. These data belong to a study of blood T cell repertoires in COVID-19. Study overall: Sites in the United States, Italy and Spain provided acute and convalescent COVID-19 samples.

Clones were read by immunoSEQ multiplex PCR, and TCRdb kept only the in-frame ones, dropping some. The sample contains 120,000 or so clones, over 75% of which appear only once. This clonotype originated in an elderly man with active or convalescent COVID-19. The sequencing input was peripheral blood. V gene TRBV7-8 combines with J gene TRBJ1-1; D call uncertain. CDR3 sequence reads: CASSFVHLNTEAFF. CDR3 coding DNA: TGTGCCAGCAGCTTTGTACACCTGAACACTGAAGCTTTCTTT.